The subject of this entry is one TCR beta chain. TCRdb's copy holds only in-frame clones and misses some; the assay was immunoSEQ multiplex PCR. The sample contains 150,000 to 200,000 clones, approximately 80% of which appear only once. Participants came from around 25 US areas, aged roughly 18 to 89 years. The entry originates in a study of blood T cell repertoires in COVID-19. About the study: The cDNA or gDNA used as material had been derived from T cells, B-cell-depleted T cells, or PBMCs.

V was pared by 3 bases and J by 3 bases, with 12 bases between. Per germline, CDR1 SGHVS and CDR2 FNYEAQ. This CDR3 comprises 15 residues. This clonotype was obtained from a man aged 50-59 years who had recovered from COVID-19. The chain combines TRBV7-6 with TRBJ1-5; unclear D gene. The sample was PBMCs or T cells enriched from blood (not recorded which). For the CDR3, the DNA is TGTGCCAGCAGCTTTGTCGAGGGCGACAATCAGCCCCAGCATTTT. Its translation: CASSFVEGDNQPQHF.